The clone carrying this TCR beta chain was seen a handful of times. The sample comes from a study of blood T cells in healthy people across ages. CDR3 length: 12 amino acids. V dropped 3 bases and J dropped 8 bases, with 13 bases sitting between them. From germline, CDR1 is DFQATT and CDR2 SNEGSKA (reference sequence). Primers used in a second PCR of about 7 to 12 cycles were a sample-barcoded 5' primer and a J-beta primer mix. Every individual sample yielded 2.5 million or more paired-end reads (each containing CDR3). TCRdb analysed the 5' RACE reads with MiXCR anew, one entry per CDR3 protein. The sample has fewer than 900,000 distinct CDR3 sequences; approximately 35% are singletons.

The source is a young man in good health. The rearrangement links TRBV20-1 to TRBJ1-2; D possibly corresponds to TRBD1 (5 bases). Sequenced input: blood. The CDR3 DNA reads TGCAGTGCTAGTCCCCAGGGATACGGCTACACCTTC. Translating gives CSASPQGYGYTF.